These 6 T cell receptor beta chains originate from one sample sequenced in a study of OX40 agonist ivuxolimab in advanced cancers. Only in-frame clones appear in the TCRdb table, and some are missing; sequencing was by immunoSEQ multiplex PCR. The data hold approximately 65,000 clones, with 80% to 85% observed a single time. This material consisted of CD4+ or CD8+ T cells sorted from blood, taken in a trial of the OX40 agonist ivuxolimab. The receptors originated from an adult with an advanced solid tumor such as melanoma, head and neck, liver or kidney cancer.

A word on this clone: Other nucleotide sequences in the sample specify the same CDR3. The J gene is TRBJ1-5, the V gene TRBV5-1; 7 nucleotides agree with TRBD1. This CDR3 is 15 amino acids long. The V gene end was trimmed by 0 bases and the J gene end by 4 bases; junction bases not matched to a gene: 4. Germline V lookup: CDR1 SGHRS, CDR2 YFSETQ. The CDR3 DNA is TGCGCCAGCAGCTTGGCTCCAGGGGGTAATCAGCCCCAGCATTTT. Encoded protein: CASSLAPGGNQPQHF.

The chain recombines TRBV5-4 with TRBJ2-7; D uncertain. This CDR3 is 13 amino acids long. Germline V gives CDR1 SGHNT, CDR2 YYREEE (reference sequence). V dropped 4 bases and J dropped 3 bases, with 11 bases sitting between them. The CDR3 coding sequence is TGTGCCAGCAGCCAAGTAGAAGACTACGAGCAGTACTTC. Translation gives CASSQVEDYEQYF. Using reference TRBV5-4 and TRBJ2-7 for the parts outside the CDR3, the full variable domain is ETGVTQSPTHLIKTRGQQVTLRCSSQSGHNTVSWYQQALGQGPQFIFQYYREEENGRGNFPPRFSGLQFPNYSSELNVNALELDDSALYLCASSQVEDYEQYFGPGTRLTVT.

In DNA, the CDR3 is TGTGCCAGCTCACCACAACAAGAGACCCAGTACTTC. As protein: CASSPQQETQYF. V is TRBV18 and J is TRBJ2-5; D unclear. V lost 1 base to trimming and J lost 2 bases, with 2 bases between them. The CDR3 contains 12 residues. Germline V CDR1 and CDR2: KGHSH, LQKENI.

The genes are TRBV6-1 and TRBJ1-4, with a possible D match to TRBD1 (6 bases). The V end lost 0 bases, the J end lost 4 bases, and 9 bases lay between the germline ends. The CDR3 covers 15 residues. Germline V CDR1 and CDR2: MNHNS, SASEGT. Here the CDR3 reads CASSEAQGGNEKLFF. In DNA form, the CDR3 reads TGTGCCAGCAGTGAAGCACAGGGAGGTAATGAAAAACTGTTTTTT.

This CDR3 reads CASSSLGGQPQHF. The DNA of the CDR3 is TGTGCCAGCAGCTCCTTGGGGGGCCAGCCCCAGCATTTT. The V and J genes are TRBV7-9 and TRBJ1-5; D is perhaps TRBD1 (6 bases). CDR1 is SEHNR and CDR2 is FQNEAQ in the germline V gene (reference sequence). The CDR3 has 13 residues. V was pared by 4 bases and J by 7 bases, with 11 bases between.

This clone was counted a single time. The genes are TRBV19 and TRBJ2-2, with D possibly TRBD1 on 6 matching bases. The CDR3 loop spans 15 amino acids. Germline-derived CDR1 and CDR2 are LNHDA and SQIVND (reference sequence). Trimming pared 10 bases from V and 4 bases from J, leaving 19 bases between. The CDR3, as DNA: TGTGCCACTCGACAAACTGGACAGCTCACCGGGGAGCTGTTTTTT. Its protein product is CATRQTGQLTGELFF.